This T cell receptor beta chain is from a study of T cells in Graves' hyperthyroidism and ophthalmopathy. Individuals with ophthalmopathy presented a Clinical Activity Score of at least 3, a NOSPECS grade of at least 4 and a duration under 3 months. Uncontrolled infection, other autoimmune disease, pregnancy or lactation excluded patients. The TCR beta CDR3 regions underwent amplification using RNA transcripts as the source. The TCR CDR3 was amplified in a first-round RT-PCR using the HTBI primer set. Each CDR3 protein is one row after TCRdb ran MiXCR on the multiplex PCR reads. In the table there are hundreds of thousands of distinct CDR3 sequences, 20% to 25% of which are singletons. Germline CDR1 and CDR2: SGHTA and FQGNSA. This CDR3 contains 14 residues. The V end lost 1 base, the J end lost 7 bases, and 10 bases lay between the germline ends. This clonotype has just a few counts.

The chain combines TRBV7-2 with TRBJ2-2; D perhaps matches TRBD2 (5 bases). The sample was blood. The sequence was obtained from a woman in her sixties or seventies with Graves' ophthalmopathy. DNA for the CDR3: TGTGCCAGCAGCTTAGACGGGATCTACGGGGAGCTGTTTTTT. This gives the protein CASSLDGIYGELFF.